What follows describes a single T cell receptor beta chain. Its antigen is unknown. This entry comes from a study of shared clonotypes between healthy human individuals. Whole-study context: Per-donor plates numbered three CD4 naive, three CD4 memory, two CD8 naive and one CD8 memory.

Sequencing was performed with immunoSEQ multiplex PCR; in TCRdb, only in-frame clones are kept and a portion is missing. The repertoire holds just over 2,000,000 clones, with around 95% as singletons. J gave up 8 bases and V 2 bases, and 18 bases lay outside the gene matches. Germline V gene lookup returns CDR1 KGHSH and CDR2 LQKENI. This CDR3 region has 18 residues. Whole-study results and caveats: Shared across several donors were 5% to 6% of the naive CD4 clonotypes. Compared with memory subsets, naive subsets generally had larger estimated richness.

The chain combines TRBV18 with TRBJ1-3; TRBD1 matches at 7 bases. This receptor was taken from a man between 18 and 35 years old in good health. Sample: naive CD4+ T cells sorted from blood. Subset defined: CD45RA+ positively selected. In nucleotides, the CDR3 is TGTGCCAGCTCACCAATTAAAAACTCAGGGGGAATTCCGGACACCATATATTTT. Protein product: CASSPIKNSGGIPDTIYF.